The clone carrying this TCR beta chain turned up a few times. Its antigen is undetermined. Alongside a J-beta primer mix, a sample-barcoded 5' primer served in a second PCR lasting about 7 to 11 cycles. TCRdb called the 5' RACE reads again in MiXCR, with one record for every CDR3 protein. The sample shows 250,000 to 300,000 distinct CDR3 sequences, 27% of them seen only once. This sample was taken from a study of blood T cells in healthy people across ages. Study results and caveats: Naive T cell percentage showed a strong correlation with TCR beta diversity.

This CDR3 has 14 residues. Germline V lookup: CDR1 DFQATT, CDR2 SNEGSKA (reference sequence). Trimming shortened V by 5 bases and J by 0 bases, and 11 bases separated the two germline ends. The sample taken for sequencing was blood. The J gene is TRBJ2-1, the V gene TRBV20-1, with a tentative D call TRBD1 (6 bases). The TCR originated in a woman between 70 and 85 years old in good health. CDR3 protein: CSAVTGNSYNEQFF. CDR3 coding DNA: TGCAGTGCTGTTACAGGGAACTCCTACAATGAGCAGTTCTTC.